This entry lists 27 T cell receptor beta chains sequenced from one sample in a study of cytotoxic CD8 clonotypes in ibrutinib-treated CLL (dated by TCRdb to about 2021). The receptor library was made with the immunoSEQ multiplex PCR assay. Imported from immuneACCESS, the table was reduced by TCRdb to in-frame sequences with V and J called. These copies leave out some clones; in studies compared against another copy, an unresolved V gene accounts for under half, and the cause of the remainder is not known. Here the sample has around 91,000 clones; just over 85% occur a single time. The ten top clones hold about 5.8% of the sample. The source was PBMCs, collected before ibrutinib treatment. Every receptor here comes from a human donor with chronic lymphocytic leukemia.

V gene TRBV19 combines with J gene TRBJ1-4; no clear D gene. Trimming removed 1 base from V and 5 bases from J, with 11 bases in between. Germline CDR1 and CDR2: LNHDA and SQIVND (reference sequence). The CDR3 is 15 residues long. CDR3: CASSIGRRLNEKLFF. CDR3 DNA sequence: TGTGCCAGTAGTATAGGCAGGCGCCTAAATGAAAAACTGTTTTTT.

The gene calls are TRBV28 and TRBJ1-1; D is perhaps TRBD1 (6 bases). V gave up 3 bases and J gave up 2 bases, with 16 bases separating them. The CDR3 extends over 16 amino acids. In germline, CDR1 is MDHEN, CDR2 SYDVKM. The CDR3 DNA reads TGTGCCAGCAGTTTTGCCATCTTAGGGGGTAACACTGAAGCTTTCTTT. This encodes CASSFAILGGNTEAFF.

V and J are TRBV5-6 and TRBJ1-4; D call uncertain. The V end lost 0 bases, the J end lost 6 bases, and 12 bases lay between the germline ends. Germline values: CDR1 SGHDT, CDR2 YYEEEE. The CDR3 covers 15 residues. The CDR3 loop is CASSLVGSSYEKLFF. DNA for the CDR3: TGTGCCAGCAGCTTGGTGGGTTCCTCGTATGAAAAACTGTTTTTT.

This clone is a singleton in its sample. The chain couples TRBV19 to TRBJ1-5, with D possibly TRBD1 on 5 matching bases. The CDR3 extends over 12 amino acids. CDR1 and CDR2 (germline): LNHDA, SQIVND (reference sequence). Trimming took off 4 bases at V and 7 bases at J, with 8 bases between the two ends. The CDR3 nucleotides are TGTGCCAGTAGTAGGGGACCACAGCCCCAGCATTTT. Its protein is CASSRGPQPQHF. Full variable domain (missing parts from reference TRBV19 and TRBJ1-5): DGGITQSPKYLFRKEGQNVTLSCEQNLNHDAMYWYRQDPGQGLRLIYYSQIVNDFQKGDIAEGYSVSREKKESFPLTVTSAQKNPTAFYLCASSRGPQPQHFGDGTRLSIL.

The chain couples TRBV30 to TRBJ2-5; 8 positions match TRBD2. The CDR3 has 16 residues. CDR1 is GTSNPN and CDR2 is SVGIG in the germline V gene (reference sequence). Trimming at V came to 4 bases and at J to 5 bases, leaving 15 bases not matched to a gene. CDR3: CAWKVQVAGRGETQYF. The CDR3 bases are TGTGCCTGGAAAGTACAGGTAGCGGGACGGGGGGAGACCCAGTACTTC.

The chain uses TRBV30 and TRBJ2-5, with D maybe TRBD1 (6 bases). With 3 bases removed from V and 2 bases from J, the gap between germline ends came to 22 bases. The CDR3 length is 17 residues. The germline V gene encodes CDR1 GTSNPN and CDR2 SVGIG (reference sequence). The CDR3 sequence: CAWSLVRGTVYQETQYF. Written as DNA, the CDR3 is TGTGCCTGGAGCCTTGTGAGGGGGACGGTGTATCAAGAGACCCAGTACTTC.

The genes are TRBV7-2 and TRBJ2-3; 7 bases are a match to TRBD1. Germline lookup yields CDR1 SGHTA and CDR2 FQGNSA. This CDR3 spans 14 amino acids. Trimming cost V 4 bases and J 2 bases; bases outside gene matches: 3. CDR3 sequence (DNA): TGTGCCAGCAGCTACAGGGGCAACACAGATACGCAGTATTTT. Amino acids: CASSYRGNTDTQYF. Full variable domain (rest looked up from reference TRBV7-2 and TRBJ2-3): GAGVSQSPSNKVTEKGKDVELRCDPISGHTALYWYRQSLGQGLEFLIYFQGNSAPDKSGLPSDRFSAERTGGSVSTLTIQRTQQEDSAVYLCASSYRGNTDTQYFGPGTRLTVL.

CDR3 sequence reads: CASSLRSSGRNTGELFF. The CDR3 DNA reads as TGCGCCAGCAGCTTGCGGTCCAGCGGCCGGAACACCGGGGAGCTGTTTTTT. The chain couples TRBV5-1 to TRBJ2-2, with D possibly being TRBD2 (5 bases). CDR1 is SGHRS, CDR2 YFSETQ, per germline. Trimming stripped 1 base from V and 1 base from J, with 14 bases between. The CDR3 loop spans 17 amino acids.

CDR3 protein: CASSKGLAVNYEQYF. Here the CDR3 DNA reads TGTGCCAGCAGTAAGGGACTAGCGGTAAACTACGAGCAGTACTTC. The rearrangement links TRBV2 to TRBJ2-7; 11 nucleotides align to TRBD2. Germline-derived CDR1 and CDR2 are SNHLY and FYNNEI. V was pared by 5 bases and J by 3 bases, with 6 bases of the junction left unmatched. This CDR3 is 15 amino acids long.

The rearrangement uses TRBV5-1 and TRBJ2-6; TRBD1 or TRBD2 may be the D gene (5 bases each). Trimming left V 4 bases short and J 1 base short, with 12 bases between. CDR3 length: 16 residues. The V gene's germline CDR1 is SGHRS and CDR2 YFSETQ. CDR3 sequence reads: CASSRGDGSGANVLTF. Written as DNA, the CDR3 is TGCGCCAGCAGCCGAGGGGATGGGTCTGGGGCCAACGTCCTGACTTTC.

The chain carries TRBV5-1 and TRBJ2-2; TRBD1 might be the D (5 bases). Trimming took 7 bases from V and 2 from J, leaving 12 bases between them. CDR1 is SGHRS, CDR2 YFSETQ, per germline. The CDR3 has 14 amino acids. The CDR3 loop reads CASQKTVNTGELFF. CDR3 in DNA: TGCGCCAGCCAGAAGACAGTTAACACCGGGGAGCTGTTTTTT.

The rearrangement links TRBV7-8 to TRBJ2-7; 8 bases line up with TRBD2. The CDR3 contains 15 residues. Germline trimming cut 0 bases from V and 0 bases from J; bases unmatched to any gene: 1. The germline V gene has CDR1 SGHVS and CDR2 FQNEAQ. CDR3 protein: CASSLAGTSSYEQYF. CDR3 coding DNA: TGTGCCAGCAGCTTAGCCGGGACTAGCTCCTACGAGCAGTACTTC. Using reference TRBV7-8 and TRBJ2-7 for the parts outside the CDR3, the full variable domain is GAGVSQSPRYKVAKRGQDVALRCDPISGHVSLFWYQQALGQGPEFLTYFQNEAQLDKSGLPSDRFFAERPEGSVSTLKIQRTQQEDSAVYLCASSLAGTSSYEQYFGPGTRLTVT.

V is TRBV6-1 and J is TRBJ2-1; 10 nucleotides align to TRBD2. Germline V gene sequence: CDR1 MNHNS, CDR2 SASEGT. V was pared by 2 bases and J by 3 bases, with 1 base of the junction left unmatched. The CDR3 is 15 residues long. CDR3 sequence (DNA): TGTGCCAGCAGTGAACTAGCGGGAGTCTACAATGAGCAGTTCTTC. Translation gives CASSELAGVYNEQFF.

V usage is TRBV5-6 and J usage is TRBJ2-3; 7 bases map to TRBD2. From germline, CDR1 is SGHDT and CDR2 YYEEEE. This CDR3 region has 16 residues. Trimming at V came to 0 bases and at J to 3 bases, leaving 7 bases not matched to a gene. This CDR3 reads CASSLVGLGSTDTQYF. The CDR3 DNA reads as TGTGCCAGCAGCTTGGTCGGACTAGGGTCGACAGATACGCAGTATTTT.

The chain combines TRBV28 with TRBJ1-2; 7 bases are shared with TRBD1. Germline assignment: CDR1 MDHEN and CDR2 SYDVKM. CDR3 length equals 15 residues. V trimming: 0 bases; J trimming: 4 bases; junction bases outside the gene matches: 5. The CDR3 DNA follows: TGTGCCAGCAGTTTATGGGGCCGGGACAGCTATGGCTACACCTTC. Its protein product is CASSLWGRDSYGYTF.

This clone showed up just once. V gene TRBV29-1 combines with J gene TRBJ2-5; no firm D call. Germline V gene lookup returns CDR1 SQVTM and CDR2 ANQGSEA. The CDR3 consists of 12 residues. Between the trimmed V and J ends, which lost 6 bases and 4 bases, there was a span of 12 bases. The CDR3: CSVSPLGETQYF. CDR3 coding DNA: TGCAGCGTATCGCCTCTTGGAGAGACCCAGTACTTC.

The chain is built from TRBV19 and TRBJ2-2, with TRBD1 matching over 8 bases. Germline CDR1 reads LNHDA; CDR2 reads SQIVND (reference sequence). The J segment lost 3 bases and the V segment lost 8 bases, leaving 8 bases of the junction unmatched. CDR3 size: 15 residues. CDR3 DNA: TGTGCCAGTCAACCCGCGACAGGGGACACCGGGGAGCTGTTTTTT. Residues: CASQPATGDTGELFF.

This rearrangement joins TRBV15 to TRBJ2-7; TRBD2 matches 8 bases. V gave up 0 bases and J gave up 6 bases; unmatched junction bases: 10. The CDR3 has 16 amino acids. CDR1 and CDR2 (germline): LNHNV, YYDKDF (reference sequence). The CDR3 loop reads CATSRDLPGGPSEQYF. The CDR3 DNA follows: TGTGCCACCAGCAGAGATCTTCCGGGAGGGCCCTCCGAGCAGTACTTC.

The genes are TRBV5-1 and TRBJ2-2; D is perhaps TRBD1 (6 bases). CDR1 is SGHRS, CDR2 YFSETQ, per germline. The V end lost 3 bases, the J end lost 7 bases, and 13 bases lay between the germline ends. CDR3 length equals 14 residues. The CDR3 reads CASSWAGDNGELFF. The CDR3 bases are TGCGCCAGCAGCTGGGCAGGGGACAACGGGGAGCTGTTTTTT.

This chain joins TRBV5-1 and TRBJ1-1; a possible D gene is TRBD1 (6 bases). V was pared by 2 bases and J by 2 bases, with 13 bases between. Germline CDR1 SGHRS, CDR2 YFSETQ. This CDR3 is built from 15 residues. CDR3 amino acids: CASSFRDTLNTEAFF. The CDR3 nucleotides are TGCGCCAGCAGCTTCCGGGACACACTAAACACTGAAGCTTTCTTT.

The chain combines TRBV7-9 with TRBJ1-5; maybe TRBD1 (5 bases). This CDR3 contains 17 residues. Trimming took 7 bases from V and 0 from J, leaving 19 bases between them. Germline assignment: CDR1 SEHNR and CDR2 FQNEAQ (reference sequence). The CDR3 coding sequence is TGTGCCAGCACCAATCTGGGACTGTTAACTAGCAATCAGCCCCAGCATTTT. Translation: CASTNLGLLTSNQPQHF.

The rearrangement links TRBV6-5 to TRBJ2-5, with 9 bases identical to TRBD2. V shed 6 bases, J shed 3 bases, and the junction held 5 bases outside the gene matches. CDR1 MNHEY and CDR2 SVGAGI come from the germline V gene. CDR3 length equals 14 residues. CDR3 loop: CASRNRLAEETQYF. CDR3 bases: TGTGCCAGCAGAAACCGACTAGCGGAAGAGACCCAGTACTTC.

The chain joins TRBV28 to TRBJ2-1; 9 bases line up with TRBD2. The V gene end was trimmed by 8 bases and the J gene end by 7 bases; junction bases not matched to a gene: 9. This CDR3 comprises 14 residues. The germline V gene encodes CDR1 MDHEN and CDR2 SYDVKM. The CDR3 DNA follows: TGTGCCAGCTGGGACTTAGCGGGAGTTAATGAGCAGTTCTTC. Translation: CASWDLAGVNEQFF.

This clone was counted a single time. The V call is TRBV5-1, the J call TRBJ2-1; weak D call: TRBD2 (5 bases). The CDR3 covers 15 residues. Germline V gene sequence: CDR1 SGHRS, CDR2 YFSETQ. V lost 1 base, J lost 1 base, and 9 bases lay in between. CDR3 DNA: TGCGCCAGCAGCTTGCGGTGGGAGTCCTACAATGAGCAGTTCTTC. It translates to CASSLRWESYNEQFF. The full variable domain, in which reference TRBV5-1 and TRBJ2-1 provide the parts outside the CDR3, is KAGVTQTPRYLIKTRGQQVTLSCSPISGHRSVSWYQQTPGQGLQFLFEYFSETQRNKGNFPGRFSGRQFSNSRSEMNVSTLELGDSALYLCASSLRWESYNEQFFGPGTRLTVL.

The chain carries TRBV5-1 and TRBJ1-4; 11 bases match TRBD1. CDR1 SGHRS and CDR2 YFSETQ come from the germline V gene. The CDR3 loop spans 14 amino acids. The trim removed 2 bases at V and 7 bases at J, leaving 1 base unmatched. DNA of the CDR3: TGCGCCAGCAGCTTAGGGACAGGGGGTGAAAAACTGTTTTTT. Translating it yields CASSLGTGGEKLFF.

The chain employs TRBV4-1 and TRBJ2-7, with 12 positions matching TRBD2. V gave up 8 bases and J gave up 5 bases; unmatched junction bases: 4. The CDR3 consists of 13 residues. Germline CDR1 reads MGHRA; CDR2 reads YSYEKL. Written as DNA, the CDR3 is TGCGCCAGCCGACTAGCGGGAGTTGACGAGCAGTACTTC. Residues: CASRLAGVDEQYF.

The V call is TRBV7-3, the J call TRBJ2-5; TRBD2 matches 9 bases. Germline V lookup: CDR1 SGHTA, CDR2 FQGTGA. There are 14 residues in the CDR3. The trim removed 6 bases at V and 5 bases at J, leaving 7 bases unmatched. CDR3: CASSRAGGPETQYF. The CDR3 DNA reads TGTGCCAGCAGTAGGGCGGGAGGGCCTGAGACCCAGTACTTC.